This entry lists 30 T cell receptor beta chains sequenced from one sample in a study of blood T cell repertoires in COVID-19. This table comes from immunoSEQ multiplex PCR, and its TCRdb copy is limited to in-frame clones, with some not included. The sample yields a few hundred thousand clones, roughly 86% seen once. Sequenced input: PBMCs or T cells enriched from blood (not recorded which). These receptors were taken from a woman aged 45-65 years who had been exposed to COVID-19.

The chain carries TRBV2 and TRBJ1-2; unclear D gene. V was trimmed by 6 bases and J by 8 bases, leaving 25 bases between them. This CDR3 is built from 16 residues. In germline, CDR1 is SNHLY, CDR2 FYNNEI. CDR3 residues: CASREHEGVLHGGYTF. CDR3 DNA sequence: TGTGCCAGCAGGGAGCACGAGGGTGTGCTTCATGGCGGCTACACCTTC.

The chain carries TRBV3-1 (or the pseudogene TRBV3-2) and TRBJ2-5; D remains unclear. The CDR3 has 11 residues. Trimming left V 5 bases short and J 5 bases short, with 6 bases between. Germline CDR1 reads LGHDT; CDR2 reads YNNKEL (reference sequence). The CDR3 region has the DNA TGTGCCAGCAGCATGTCGGAGACCCAGTACTTC. Translating gives CASSMSETQYF.

V gene TRBV6-5 combines with J gene TRBJ1-2; D perhaps matches TRBD1 (6 bases). This CDR3 is built from 16 residues. Germline V lookup: CDR1 MNHEY, CDR2 SVGAGI. Trimming pared 4 bases from V and 1 base from J, leaving 16 bases between. CDR3 sequence reads: CASSSAPDRNNYGYTF. In DNA, the CDR3 is TGTGCCAGCAGTTCCGCGCCGGACAGAAATAACTATGGCTACACCTTC.

This chain joins TRBV30 and TRBJ1-1, with a weak D call TRBD1 (5 bases). The V end was cut by 2 bases, the J end by 4 bases, with 11 bases between. The germline V gene encodes CDR1 GTSNPN and CDR2 SVGIG (reference sequence). The CDR3 runs 13 residues. CDR3 sequence reads: CAWSQGRGTEAFF. CDR3 in DNA: TGTGCCTGGAGTCAGGGCCGAGGCACTGAAGCTTTCTTT.

The chain joins TRBV5-5 to TRBJ2-5; TRBD1 might be the D (6 bases). The CDR3 length is 15 residues. V lost 4 bases and J 4 bases, leaving 17 bases between the germline ends. Per the germline V gene, CDR1 is SGHKS and CDR2 is YYEKEE (reference sequence). CDR3: CASSPKSVGGETQYF. CDR3 sequence (DNA): TGTGCCAGCAGCCCCAAATCGGTAGGGGGAGAGACCCAGTACTTC.

The V gene is TRBV7-2, the J gene TRBJ1-6, with 7 bases lining up with TRBD1. CDR1 and CDR2 (germline): SGHTA, FQGNSA. J was trimmed by 7 bases and V by 1 base; bases with no gene match: 4. This CDR3 comprises 15 residues. The CDR3 nucleotides read TGTGCCAGCAGCTTAGGCGGAGGGGGCAATTCACCCCTCCACTTT. Its protein is CASSLGGGGNSPLHF.

The chain employs TRBV28 and TRBJ2-7; 11 bases map to TRBD1. The CDR3 length is 16 residues. CDR1 and CDR2 (germline): MDHEN, SYDVKM. V trimming: 4 bases; J trimming: 1 base; junction bases outside the gene matches: 6. The CDR3, as DNA: TGTGCCAGCAGTTCCCGGGACAGGGGGAAATCCTACGAGCAGTACTTC. Its translation: CASSSRDRGKSYEQYF.

The J gene is TRBJ2-7, the V gene TRBV10-3; TRBD2 matches 13 bases. Trimming at V came to 3 bases and at J to 2 bases, leaving 7 bases not matched to a gene. This CDR3 is 17 amino acids long. Germline loops: CDR1 ENHRY, CDR2 SYGVKD. The chain's CDR3 is CAISDSVGTSGAYEQYF. CDR3 nucleotides: TGTGCCATCAGTGACTCAGTTGGGACTAGCGGGGCCTACGAGCAGTACTTC.

The chain links TRBV6-5 to TRBJ1-1; D is possibly TRBD1 (6 bases). The germline gives CDR1 MNHEY, CDR2 SVGAGI. V lost 6 bases and J 4 bases, leaving 12 bases between the germline ends. The CDR3 sequence is 13 residues long. The CDR3, as DNA: TGTGCCAGCAGGACAGGAGGCGGCACTGAAGCTTTCTTT. This sequence encodes CASRTGGGTEAFF.

The chain combines TRBV5-1 with TRBJ1-4; D might be TRBD1 (6 bases). There are 15 residues in the CDR3. Germline V gene data show CDR1 as SGHRS and CDR2 as YFSETQ. Trimming cost V 4 bases and J 4 bases, with 14 bases left between them. The CDR3 region has the DNA TGCGCCAGCAGCATTGACAGGCCTAGTAATGAAAAACTGTTTTTT. It encodes CASSIDRPSNEKLFF.

V usage is TRBV19 and J usage is TRBJ1-4, with TRBD1 matching 7 bases. Germline CDR1 is LNHDA and CDR2 is SQIVND (reference sequence). With V trimmed by 6 bases and J by 5 bases, 6 bases remained unmatched. The CDR3 is 14 residues long. The CDR3 is CASRETGRNEKLFF. In DNA form, the CDR3 reads TGTGCCAGTAGGGAGACAGGGCGAAATGAAAAACTGTTTTTT.

The chain links TRBV28 to TRBJ1-6; no clear D gene. The CDR3 sequence is 12 residues long. Germline V gene lookup returns CDR1 MDHEN and CDR2 SYDVKM. Trimming removed 7 bases from V and 10 bases from J, with 11 bases in between. CDR3 sequence (DNA): TGTGCCAGCAATAAGGGAGACTCACCCCTCCACTTT. Its translation is CASNKGDSPLHF.

To note about this clone: The junction shows a germline mismatch at one end, possibly a read error. The rearrangement joins TRBV28 to TRBJ1-4; a weak D match, TRBD1 (5 bases). The CDR3 length is 14 residues. CDR1 MDHEN and CDR2 SYDVKM come from the germline V gene. CDR3 loop: CASSFKMGQQSLIF. CDR3 DNA sequence: TGTGCCAGCAGCTTTAAGATGGGGCAACAGAGCTTGATTTTT.

This clone was counted once. CDR3: CASNPGTASNQPQHF. In DNA, the CDR3 is TGTGCCAGCAACCCCGGGACAGCCTCTAATCAGCCCCAGCATTTT. This chain uses TRBV5-8 with TRBJ1-5; 7 nucleotides line up with TRBD1. From germline, CDR1 is SGHTS and CDR2 YDEGEE. Germline trimming cut 6 bases from V and 4 bases from J; bases unmatched to any gene: 10. This CDR3 region has 15 residues.

This clone was counted a single time. This chain links TRBV5-1 with TRBJ2-1; D is uncertain. This CDR3 comprises 12 residues. From germline, CDR1 is SGHRS and CDR2 YFSETQ. Trimming took off 0 bases at V and 9 bases at J, with 7 bases between the two ends. Here the CDR3 DNA reads TGCGCCAGCAGCTTGGGGGCGATTGAGCAGTTCTTC. Protein: CASSLGAIEQFF. The variable domain in full, with the rest retrieved from reference TRBV5-1 and TRBJ2-1, is KAGVTQTPRYLIKTRGQQVTLSCSPISGHRSVSWYQQTPGQGLQFLFEYFSETQRNKGNFPGRFSGRQFSNSRSEMNVSTLELGDSALYLCASSLGAIEQFFGPGTRLTVL.

The chain couples TRBV3-1 (or the pseudogene TRBV3-2) to TRBJ1-6; TRBD1 agrees at 7 bases. The ends lost 5 bases at V and 10 bases at J; junction bases unmatched: 14. Germline loops: CDR1 LGHDT, CDR2 YNNKEL (reference sequence). The CDR3 sequence is 16 residues long. CDR3 protein: CASSRTGVAEVSPLHF. CDR3 sequence (DNA): TGTGCCAGCAGCAGAACAGGGGTGGCCGAGGTGTCACCCCTCCACTTT.

The gene calls are TRBV5-1 and TRBJ2-1; 11 nucleotides match TRBD2. This CDR3 contains 15 residues. Germline assignment: CDR1 SGHRS and CDR2 YFSETQ. V was pared by 4 bases and J by 4 bases, with 4 bases of the junction left unmatched. CDR3 DNA: TGCGCCAGCAGCGCGACTAGCGGGGTTTACAATGAGCAGTTCTTC. Protein sequence: CASSATSGVYNEQFF. Based on the CDR3 plus reference TRBV5-1 and TRBJ2-1, the full variable domain is KAGVTQTPRYLIKTRGQQVTLSCSPISGHRSVSWYQQTPGQGLQFLFEYFSETQRNKGNFPGRFSGRQFSNSRSEMNVSTLELGDSALYLCASSATSGVYNEQFFGPGTRLTVL.

The chain uses TRBV28 and TRBJ1-1; a weak D match, TRBD1 (6 bases). CDR1 and CDR2 from the germline V gene are MDHEN and SYDVKM. The CDR3 loop spans 14 amino acids. V lost 6 bases, J lost 0 bases, and 11 bases lay in between. CDR3 protein: CASRPGVVNTEAFF. The DNA for the CDR3 is TGTGCCAGCAGACCAGGGGTGGTGAACACTGAAGCTTTCTTT.

This rearrangement joins TRBV4-2 to TRBJ1-6; TRBD1 aligns across 8 bases. The CDR3 runs 16 residues. With 0 bases clipped from V and 7 bases from J, the junction kept 5 bases outside the gene matches. The germline gives CDR1 LGHNA, CDR2 YNFKEQ. The DNA for the CDR3 is TGTGCCAGCAGCCAAGAATCCGGGACAGGAAATTCACCCCTCCACTTT. Translating gives CASSQESGTGNSPLHF.

This chain links TRBV7-2 with TRBJ1-1, with D possibly being TRBD1 (5 bases). The CDR3 runs 14 residues. Germline V gene sequence: CDR1 SGHTA, CDR2 FQGNSA. The germline V and J ends were trimmed by 5 bases and 3 bases, with 13 bases remaining between them. The chain's CDR3 is CASSPRGGDTEAFF. CDR3 coding DNA: TGTGCCAGCAGCCCCCGGGGAGGGGACACTGAAGCTTTCTTT. Together with reference TRBV7-2 and TRBJ1-1, the CDR3 gives the full variable domain: GAGVSQSPSNKVTEKGKDVELRCDPISGHTALYWYRQSLGQGLEFLIYFQGNSAPDKSGLPSDRFSAERTGGSVSTLTIQRTQQEDSAVYLCASSPRGGDTEAFFGQGTRLTVV.

The chain couples TRBV6-5 to TRBJ1-2; 9 bases agree with TRBD1. Germline trimming cut 5 bases from V and 8 bases from J; bases unmatched to any gene: 6. Germline V gives CDR1 MNHEY, CDR2 SVGAGI. The CDR3 length is 13 residues. The CDR3 DNA follows: TGTGCCAGCAGTCTACAGGGGGCGCGGGGCTACACCTTC. It encodes CASSLQGARGYTF.

V is TRBV3-1 (or the pseudogene TRBV3-2) and J is TRBJ2-3; 12 bases map to TRBD2. Germline V gene sequence: CDR1 LGHDT, CDR2 YNNKEL (reference sequence). The CDR3 is 15 residues long. Trimming at V came to 1 base and at J to 6 bases, leaving 2 bases not matched to a gene. The CDR3 is CASSQASGGVDTQYF. The CDR3 DNA reads TGTGCCAGCAGCCAAGCTAGCGGGGGGGTTGATACGCAGTATTTT.

This chain connects TRBV28 to TRBJ1-1; 7 nucleotides line up with TRBD1. From germline, CDR1 is MDHEN and CDR2 SYDVKM. This CDR3 comprises 15 residues. The J segment lost 0 bases and the V segment lost 6 bases, leaving 7 bases of the junction unmatched. CDR3 DNA sequence: TGTGCCAGCAGGGACAGGAAAATTATGAACACTGAAGCTTTCTTT. This gives the protein CASRDRKIMNTEAFF. Together with reference TRBV28 and TRBJ1-1, the CDR3 gives the full variable domain: DVKVTQSSRYLVKRTGEKVFLECVQDMDHENMFWYRQDPGLGLRLIYFSYDVKMKEKGDIPEGYSVSREKKERFSLILESASTNQTSMYLCASRDRKIMNTEAFFGQGTRLTVV.

The rearrangement links TRBV27 to TRBJ2-3; 7 bases match TRBD2. There are 15 residues in the CDR3. Germline V CDR1 and CDR2: MNHEY, SMNVEV (reference sequence). V dropped 6 bases and J dropped 1; count of bases not matched to a gene: 7. The CDR3 nucleotides read TGTGCCAGCAGCATAAGCGGGGTCGGCACAGATACGCAGTATTTT. Its translation is CASSISGVGTDTQYF.

The V call is TRBV5-1, the J call TRBJ1-2; D is perhaps TRBD1 (6 bases). This CDR3 comprises 13 residues. Trimming took off 5 bases at V and 8 bases at J, with 16 bases between the two ends. CDR1 and CDR2 from the germline V gene are SGHRS and YFSETQ. CDR3 in amino acids: CASSSGHPYGYTF. CDR3 coding DNA: TGCGCCAGCAGTTCGGGACATCCATACGGCTACACCTTC.

The chain is built from TRBV11-1 and TRBJ1-4, with unresolved D. V dropped 1 base and J dropped 5 bases, with 11 bases sitting between them. Looked up from germline, CDR1 is SGHAT and CDR2 is FQDESV (reference sequence). The CDR3 consists of 15 residues. This CDR3 reads CASSLDIGSNEKLFF. CDR3 nucleotides: TGTGCCAGCAGCTTAGATATCGGGTCCAATGAAAAACTGTTTTTT.

J is TRBJ1-1 and V is TRBV19; possible D gene TRBD1, 6 bases. V was pared by 5 bases and J by 1 base, with 20 bases between. Germline CDR1 is LNHDA and CDR2 is SQIVND (reference sequence). The CDR3 loop spans 17 amino acids. As DNA, the CDR3 is TGTGCCAGTAGTCCGGACAGTTTATCGTCGAGGAACACTGAAGCTTTCTTT. This translates into CASSPDSLSSRNTEAFF.

This clone has just one count. The gene calls are TRBV7-9 and TRBJ1-3, with 9 bases identical to TRBD1. With V trimmed by 1 base and J by 3 bases, 7 bases remained unmatched. The CDR3 extends over 17 amino acids. Germline CDR1 is SEHNR and CDR2 is FQNEAQ (reference sequence). In DNA form, the CDR3 reads TGTGCCAGCAGCTTAGTAGGACAGGGGTCTAATGGAAACACCATATATTTT. Protein sequence: CASSLVGQGSNGNTIYF.

The table lists this clone with a few counts. V and J are TRBV30 and TRBJ1-6; no clear D gene. Germline CDR1 and CDR2: GTSNPN and SVGIG (reference sequence). Trimming left V 2 bases short and J 3 bases short, with 14 bases between. CDR3 size: 16 residues. The DNA of the CDR3 is TGTGCCTGGAGTCTTTCAGCGGGTATCTATAATTCACCCCTCCACTTT. Translation gives CAWSLSAGIYNSPLHF. Looking up the rest from reference TRBV30 and TRBJ1-6 gives the full variable domain: SQTIHQWPATLVQPVGSPLSLECTVEGTSNPNLYWYRQAAGRGLQLLFYSVGIGQISSEVPQNLSASRPQDRQFILSSKKLLLSDSGFYLCAWSLSAGIYNSPLHFGNGTRLTVT.

This chain connects TRBV6-4 to TRBJ1-2; D gene uncertain. The CDR3 has 14 residues. Germline CDR1 reads MRHNA; CDR2 reads SNTAGT. V was trimmed by 6 bases and J by 3 bases, leaving 14 bases between them. The CDR3 loop reads CASSPGQDYYGYTF. The CDR3, as DNA: TGTGCCAGCAGCCCAGGCCAGGACTACTATGGCTACACCTTC.